This T cell receptor beta chain was observed in a study of early T cells in non-severe SARS-CoV-2 infection. For the study at large: Sequencing used unsorted whole-blood bulk RNA, so chains lack pairing. Findings and caveats of the study: Lookups in VDJdb leaned toward anti-spike CD8 responses and missed private and CD4 specificities.

This clonotype was seen many times. The antigen is undetermined. Researchers tagged individual cDNA molecules with unique molecular identifiers. TCRdb recomputed calls from the 5' RACE reads with MiXCR, one row per CDR3 protein. The sample has roughly 51,000 distinct CDR3 sequences, around a tenth seen once. Trimming stripped 0 bases from V and 4 bases from J, with 15 bases between. Germline assignment: CDR1 DFQATT and CDR2 SNEGSKA (reference sequence). This CDR3 is 15 amino acids long. Specimen: whole blood. This receptor was obtained from an adult who was a healthcare worker with PCR-confirmed SARS-CoV-2 infection or an uninfected control (not recorded which). The chain carries TRBV20-1 and TRBJ1-1; D is perhaps TRBD1 (5 bases). CDR3 DNA sequence: TGCAGTGCTAGAGATACGTCCCAGGGAGGCACTGAAGCTTTCTTT. Protein: CSARDTSQGGTEAFF.